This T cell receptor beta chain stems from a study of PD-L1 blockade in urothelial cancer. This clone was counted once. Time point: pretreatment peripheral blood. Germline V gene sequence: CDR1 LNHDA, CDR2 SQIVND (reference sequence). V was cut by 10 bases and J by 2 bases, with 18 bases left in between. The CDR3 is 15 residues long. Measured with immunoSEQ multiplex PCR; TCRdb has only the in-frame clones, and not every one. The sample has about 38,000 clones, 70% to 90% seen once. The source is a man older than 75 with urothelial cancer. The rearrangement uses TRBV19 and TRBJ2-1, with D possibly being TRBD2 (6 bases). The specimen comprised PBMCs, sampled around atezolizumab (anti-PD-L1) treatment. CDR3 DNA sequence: TGTGCCACCCCGGGGAGGCGGGCCCCCTACAATGAGCAGTTCTTC. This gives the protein CATPGRRAPYNEQFF.